Described below is a single T cell receptor (beta chain) sequence and its context. The data were produced by immunoSEQ multiplex PCR, yet TCRdb's version contains in-frame clones alone and is incomplete. The sample holds around 400,000 clones, around 83% seen once. The data were obtained in a study of blood T cell repertoires in COVID-19. Study summary: Material from acute and convalescent COVID-19 was sourced from the United States, Italy and Spain. T cells, B-cell-depleted T cells, or PBMCs provided the cDNA or gDNA that served as material.

Ages ranged from 18 to 89 years, with residence in 24 US areas. Symptom resolution, clearance, or two negative PCRs marked the recovered donors of Cohort 3. The germline V gene encodes CDR1 DFQATT and CDR2 SNEGSKA (reference sequence). J gave up 5 bases and V 3 bases, and 4 bases lay outside the gene matches. This CDR3 region has 13 residues. The sequence derives from a woman between 45 and 65 years old who had recovered from COVID-19. The sample was PBMCs or T cells enriched from blood (not recorded which). The J gene is TRBJ2-3, the V gene TRBV20-1, with 8 positions matching TRBD2. In DNA, the CDR3 is TGCAGTGCTAGTTGGCGGGGGGAAGATACGCAGTATTTT. Translated, it gives CSASWRGEDTQYF.